This T cell receptor beta chain was sequenced for a study of T cell clonotyping in hematopoietic cell transplantation (dated by TCRdb to the early 2020s). Concerning the study at large: A total of some 130 blood samples were collected in the study from 30 to 45 consecutive transplant recipients and their related donors. Patient recruitment ran from September 2015 to January 2017, and follow-up continued until September 2020 or death. General findings and caveats noted by the study authors: After transplant, TCR diversity in recipients dropped, and pathologically expanded clonotypes climbed progressively between day 30 and day 180. The sample size was limited and the cells went unsorted, which meant the CD4 and CD8 repertoire contributions could not be told apart. Donor and pretransplant recipient Inverse Simpson Index values predicted broader posttransplant TCR repertoire diversity. Just a small fraction of recipient repertoires overlapped with donor repertoires, and more than 97% appeared de novo at the given depth.

The immunoSEQ assay, a bias-controlled multiplex PCR using V- and J-specific primers, was used to amplify TCR beta CDR3 regions from genomic DNA. A second PCR step added a proprietary barcode and Illumina adapter sequences to the CDR3 amplicons. CDR3 libraries were sequenced on an Illumina MiSeq instrument. Per the authors' processing: Export and quality control were performed with immunoSEQ Analyzer 3.0, and downstream analyses were performed with R Bioconductor and Immunarch. Repertoire metrics were calculated using only productive rearrangements within the normalized downsampled data set. In the normalized cohort, clonotypes with more than 5 templates were defined as pathologically expanded. The Inverse Simpson Index was used to measure repertoire diversity. CMV-specificity analyses were carried out on the non-normalized data set to capture all clonotypes. The table was pulled from immuneACCESS by TCRdb, which kept in-frame rearrangements only. Such tables lose some clones; where checked, under half of the loss comes from unresolved V genes, and the rest has no known cause. V and J calls plus clone size are reproduced from that table; the DNA served to infer D and trimming. The table for this sample lists 6,000 or so clones; around 90% of them were counted only once. More than 6.5% of the sample is held by the ten biggest clonotypes.

Comments on this clone: Its recognized antigen is unknown. Base qualities are not recorded, but no much larger clone differs from it by a single base.

Reading from cysteine to phenylalanine, the CDR3 counts 17 amino acids. Of the read, only the CDR3 DNA is kept; its 51 bases are in frame from base 1. Ends trimmed: V by 4 bases, J by 2 bases; bases unmatched to a gene: 14. CDR1 and CDR2, per the germline V gene (reference sequence), are SGHNT and YYREEE. This specimen's time point label, interpreted: 100 days after allo-HCT. Blood samples were obtained from recipients approximately 28 days before transplant and at days 30, 100 and 180 after transplant. Nuclei Lysis Solution was used to extract genomic DNA from fresh or cryopreserved unfractionated peripheral blood mononuclear cells.

This chain joins TRBV5-4 to TRBJ1-1, with TRBD1 identical over 7 junction bases. The sequences come from peripheral blood mononuclear cells, collected 100 days after allogeneic stem cell transplant. The origin of this receptor is a male patient between 40 and 49 years old who had an allogeneic stem cell transplant from an unrelated donor, so the T cells may come from the graft donor. Some clones in this sample may be carry-over from other donors' samples. The DNA is TGTGCCAGCAGCCTGGGGCGGACCGGGACAGCCAACACTGAAGCTTTCTTT. It encodes CASSLGRTGTANTEAFF. Full variable domain (CDR3 extended with the reference TRBV5-4 and TRBJ1-1 proteins): ETGVTQSPTHLIKTRGQQVTLRCSSQSGHNTVSWYQQALGQGPQFIFQYYREEENGRGNFPPRFSGLQFPNYSSELNVNALELDDSALYLCASSLGRTGTANTEAFFGQGTRLTVV.